This T cell receptor beta chain emerged from a study of blood T cells in healthy people across ages. A J-beta primer mix and a sample-barcoded 5' primer were used in a second PCR of about 7 to 11 cycles. One entry per CDR3 protein results from TCRdb running MiXCR on the 5' RACE reads. The repertoire includes 1.5 million to 2 million distinct CDR3 sequences, roughly 27% of them detected once, and about 8% sits in the top ten. There are 15 residues in the CDR3. Healthy Russian Caucasian donors spanned ages about 6 to 90 years. On this clonotype: A read error may be the cause here, since a much bigger clone is one base away.

Sequencing was performed on blood. The source of this sequence is a woman aged 25 to 39 in good health. The chain employs TRBV12-3 or TRBV12-4 and TRBJ2-1; possible D gene TRBD2, 5 bases. The CDR3 bases are TGTGACAGCAGCGACCGGGTTAGGCGGGCCAATGAGCAGTTCTTC. It specifies CDSSDRVRRANEQFF.